Listed below are T cell receptor beta chains from one sample, sequenced in a study of blood T cells in healthy people across ages. TCRdb itself ran the 5' RACE reads through MiXCR, one entry per CDR3 protein. This sample has some 1.1 million distinct CDR3 sequences, with more than 30% found just once. The sequenced sample consisted of blood. These receptors were taken from a man aged 18 to 30 in good health. CDR3s leave out the opening cysteine and the closing phenylalanine or tryptophan.

TRBV6-5,ASSYTTTDTQY
TRBV20-1,SASGTADQPQH
TRBV12-3/TRBV12-4,ASTATGGYGYT
TRBV6-6,ASSKDRGRVNGELF
TRBV18,ASSRRGELSGNTIY
TRBV7-3,ASSPRAPWDSSYNEQF
TRBV30,AWKVAPQQSYEQY
TRBV18,ASSPTSGYNQPQH
TRBV28,ASSLWGTDNTGELF
TRBV9,ASSVEDEQY
TRBV20-1,SARDRQGVEQF
TRBV4-3,ASSQETEDEQF
TRBV18,ASSSQQGDTEAF
TRBV4-2,ASSQAGTGRNTGELF
TRBV4-1,ASSPWTGRSYEQY
TRBV29-1,SVEGITEETQY
TRBV7-2,ASSLGRDRGGSYT
TRBV5-1,ASSLGWTGEADTQY
TRBV2,ASKEGGGGYEQY
TRBV10-3,AISNRGGDTEAF
TRBV12-3/TRBV12-4,ASIQGLAGLDEQF
TRBV18,ASSPGGTNTGELF
TRBV4-1,AGSQVEGGNEQY
TRBV9,ASSVGRATNEKLF
TRBV4-1,ASSHPKRGKTEAF
TRBV20-1,SASSGLTDTQY
TRBV6-2/TRBV6-3,ASSPRGLPVSTDTQY
TRBV7-8,ASSLWTGDSYEQY
TRBV6-5,ASFRGEEY
TRBV27,ASSLRVGETQY
TRBV7-2,ASSLAWSPPH
TRBV4-1,ASSQISFPASEAF
TRBV28,ASSFRGRMGEQY
TRBV7-2,ASSLGQGTYYEQY
TRBV12-3/TRBV12-4,ASSGGAGGRADTQY
TRBV9,ASSVEASPNTEAF
TRBV7-2,ASSLDRTGYYNEQF
TRBV12-3/TRBV12-4,ASSTRTGFYEQY
TRBV10-3,AISELDSGELF
TRBV7-2,ASSQLAGLAGELF
TRBV3-1,ASSQAGLALDTQY
TRBV12-3/TRBV12-4,ASESRPDTQY
TRBV20-1,SASAASGVSYEQY
TRBV20-1,SARLPGVKGNEQY
TRBV20-1,SAEKGSMNTEAF
TRBV7-9,ASSLLGGVAF
TRBV5-1,ASSLVGGSWMNTEAF
TRBV6-5,ASSYSILRGAYGYT
TRBV7-9,ASSLSGSVKPQH
TRBV6-2/TRBV6-3,ASSSSGRVDIQY